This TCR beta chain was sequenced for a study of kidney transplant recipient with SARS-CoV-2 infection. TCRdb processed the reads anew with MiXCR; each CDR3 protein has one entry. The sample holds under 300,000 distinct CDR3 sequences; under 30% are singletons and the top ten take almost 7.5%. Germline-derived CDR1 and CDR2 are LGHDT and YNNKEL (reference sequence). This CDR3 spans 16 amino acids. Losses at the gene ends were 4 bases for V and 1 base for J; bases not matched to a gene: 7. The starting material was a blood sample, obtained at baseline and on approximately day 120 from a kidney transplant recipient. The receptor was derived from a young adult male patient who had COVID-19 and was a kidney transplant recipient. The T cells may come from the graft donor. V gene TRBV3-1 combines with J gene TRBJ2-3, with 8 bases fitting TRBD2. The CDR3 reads CASSRSGRGGTDTQYF. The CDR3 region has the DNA TGTGCCAGCAGCCGGTCGGGGCGGGGGGGCACAGATACGCAGTATTTT.